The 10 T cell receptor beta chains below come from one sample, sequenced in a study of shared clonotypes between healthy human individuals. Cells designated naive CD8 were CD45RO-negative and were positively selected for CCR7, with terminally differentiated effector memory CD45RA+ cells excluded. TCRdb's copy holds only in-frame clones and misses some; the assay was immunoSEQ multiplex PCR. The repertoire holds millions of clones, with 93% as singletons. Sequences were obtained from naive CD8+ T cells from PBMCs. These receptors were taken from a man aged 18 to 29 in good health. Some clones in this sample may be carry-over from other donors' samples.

CDR3 protein: CASSQRAGWSGNEQFF. The CDR3 nucleotides read TGTGCCAGCAGCCAAAGGGCGGGATGGTCGGGCAATGAGCAGTTCTTC. V and J are TRBV11-1 and TRBJ2-1; a possible D gene is TRBD2 (6 bases). The germline CDR1 and CDR2 sequences are SGHAT and FQDESV (reference sequence). The CDR3 spans 16 residues. The ends were cut back, 5 bases at V and 6 bases at J, with 20 bases in the middle. The full variable domain, completed using reference TRBV11-1 and TRBJ2-1, is EAEVAQSPRYKITEKSQAVAFWCDPISGHATLYWYRQILGQGPELLVQFQDESVVDDSQLPKDRFSAERLKGVDSTLKIQPAELGDSAMYLCASSQRAGWSGNEQFFGPGTRLTVL.

The CDR3 DNA is TGTGCCAGCAGCTGGGGGACACCGAGCTCCTACGAGCAGTACTTC. It yields the protein CASSWGTPSSYEQYF. V and J are TRBV5-5 and TRBJ2-7; possible D gene TRBD1, 6 bases. Trimming stripped 3 bases from V and 0 bases from J, with 13 bases between. Germline lookup yields CDR1 SGHKS and CDR2 YYEKEE (reference sequence). The CDR3 has 15 residues.

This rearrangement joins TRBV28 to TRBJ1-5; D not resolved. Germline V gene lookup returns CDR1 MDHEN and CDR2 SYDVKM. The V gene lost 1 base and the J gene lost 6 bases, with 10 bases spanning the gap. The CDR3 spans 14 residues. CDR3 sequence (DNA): TGTGCCAGCAGTTTATCAGGTCGCAGTCAGCCCCAGCATTTT. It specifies CASSLSGRSQPQHF. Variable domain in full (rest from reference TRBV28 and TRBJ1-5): DVKVTQSSRYLVKRTGEKVFLECVQDMDHENMFWYRQDPGLGLRLIYFSYDVKMKEKGDIPEGYSVSREKKERFSLILESASTNQTSMYLCASSLSGRSQPQHFGDGTRLSIL.

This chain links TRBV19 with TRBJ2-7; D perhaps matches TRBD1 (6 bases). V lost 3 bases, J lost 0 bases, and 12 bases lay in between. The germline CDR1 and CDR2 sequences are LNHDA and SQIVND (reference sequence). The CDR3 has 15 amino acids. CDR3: CASSISDSLSYEQYF. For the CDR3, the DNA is TGTGCCAGTAGTATCTCGGACAGTCTCTCCTACGAGCAGTACTTC.

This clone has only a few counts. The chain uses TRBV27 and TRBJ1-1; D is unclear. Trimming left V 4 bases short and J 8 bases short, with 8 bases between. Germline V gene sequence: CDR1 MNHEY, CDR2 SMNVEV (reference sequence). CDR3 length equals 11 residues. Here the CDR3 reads CASSWSVEAFF. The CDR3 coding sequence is TGTGCCAGCAGTTGGTCAGTAGAAGCTTTCTTT.

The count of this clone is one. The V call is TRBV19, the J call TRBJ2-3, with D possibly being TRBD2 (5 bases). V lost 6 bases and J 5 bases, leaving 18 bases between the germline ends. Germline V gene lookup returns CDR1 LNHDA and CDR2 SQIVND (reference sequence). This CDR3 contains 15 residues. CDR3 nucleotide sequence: TGTGCCAGTAGCTGGACTGGGCTGGCTGGAGATACGCAGTATTTT. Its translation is CASSWTGLAGDTQYF.

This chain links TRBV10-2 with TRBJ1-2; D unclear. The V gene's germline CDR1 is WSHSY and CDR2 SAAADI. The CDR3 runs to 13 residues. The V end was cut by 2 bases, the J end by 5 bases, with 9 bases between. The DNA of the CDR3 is TGCGCCAGCAGTGAGGGCAGGAAGTATGGCTACACCTTC. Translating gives CASSEGRKYGYTF.

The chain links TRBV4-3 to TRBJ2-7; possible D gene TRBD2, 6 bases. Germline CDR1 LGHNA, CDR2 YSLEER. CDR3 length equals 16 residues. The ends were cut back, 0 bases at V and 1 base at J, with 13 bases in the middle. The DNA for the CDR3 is TGCGCCAGCAGCCAAGATCGGAGGGTAAAATCCTACGAGCAGTACTTC. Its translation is CASSQDRRVKSYEQYF.

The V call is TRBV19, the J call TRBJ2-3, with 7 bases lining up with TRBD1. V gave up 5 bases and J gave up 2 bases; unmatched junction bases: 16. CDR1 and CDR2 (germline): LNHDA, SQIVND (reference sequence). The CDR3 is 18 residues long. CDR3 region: CASSDRVLGNGNTDTQYF. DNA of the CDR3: TGTGCCAGTAGTGACAGGGTGTTGGGGAACGGGAACACAGATACGCAGTATTTT.

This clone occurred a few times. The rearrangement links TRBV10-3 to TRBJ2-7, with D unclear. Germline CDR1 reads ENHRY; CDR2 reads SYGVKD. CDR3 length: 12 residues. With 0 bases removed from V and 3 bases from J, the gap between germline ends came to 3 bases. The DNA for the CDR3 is TGTGCCATCAGTGAGTCGGACTACGAGCAGTACTTC. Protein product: CAISESDYEQYF.